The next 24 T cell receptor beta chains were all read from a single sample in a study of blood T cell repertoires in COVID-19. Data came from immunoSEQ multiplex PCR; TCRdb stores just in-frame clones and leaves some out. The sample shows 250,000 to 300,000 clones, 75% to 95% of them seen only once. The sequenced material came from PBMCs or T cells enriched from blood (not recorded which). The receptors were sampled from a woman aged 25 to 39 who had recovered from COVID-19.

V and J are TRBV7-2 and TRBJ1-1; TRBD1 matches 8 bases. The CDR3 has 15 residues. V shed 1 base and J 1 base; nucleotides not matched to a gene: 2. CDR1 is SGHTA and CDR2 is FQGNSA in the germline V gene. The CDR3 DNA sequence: TGTGCCAGCAGCTTAGTGGGGACAGGGAACACTGAAGCTTTCTTT. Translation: CASSLVGTGNTEAFF.

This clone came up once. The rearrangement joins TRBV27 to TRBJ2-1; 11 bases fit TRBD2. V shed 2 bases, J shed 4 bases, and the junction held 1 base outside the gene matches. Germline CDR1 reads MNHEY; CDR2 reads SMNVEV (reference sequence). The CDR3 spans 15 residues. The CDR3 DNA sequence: TGTGCCAGCAGTTTAATAGCGGGAGGGTACAATGAGCAGTTCTTC. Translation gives CASSLIAGGYNEQFF.

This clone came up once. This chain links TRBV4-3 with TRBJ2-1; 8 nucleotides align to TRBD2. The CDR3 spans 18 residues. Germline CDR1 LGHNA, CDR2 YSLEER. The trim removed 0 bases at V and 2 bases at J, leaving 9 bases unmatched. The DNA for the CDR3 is TGCGCCAGCAGCCAAGACCCCGTGGGTAGCGGGACCTACAATGAGCAGTTCTTC. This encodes CASSQDPVGSGTYNEQFF.

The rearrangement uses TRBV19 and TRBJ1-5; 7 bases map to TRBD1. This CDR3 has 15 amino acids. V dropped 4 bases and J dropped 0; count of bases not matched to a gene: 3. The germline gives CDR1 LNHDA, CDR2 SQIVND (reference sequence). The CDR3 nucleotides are TGTGCCAGTAGTAACGGACAGGCTAGCAATCAGCCCCAGCATTTT. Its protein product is CASSNGQASNQPQHF.

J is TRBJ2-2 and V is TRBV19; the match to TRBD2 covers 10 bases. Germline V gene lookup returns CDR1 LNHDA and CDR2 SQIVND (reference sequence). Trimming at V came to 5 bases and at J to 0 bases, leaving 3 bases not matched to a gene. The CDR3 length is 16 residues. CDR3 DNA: TGTGCCAGTAGTTTTAGCGGGAGGCCGAACACCGGGGAGCTGTTTTTT. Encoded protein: CASSFSGRPNTGELFF.

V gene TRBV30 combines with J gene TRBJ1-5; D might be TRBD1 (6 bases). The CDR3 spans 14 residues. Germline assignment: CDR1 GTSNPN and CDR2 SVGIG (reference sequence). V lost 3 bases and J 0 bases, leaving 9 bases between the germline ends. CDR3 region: CAWRRDTSNQPQHF. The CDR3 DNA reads TGTGCCTGGAGGAGGGACACTAGCAATCAGCCCCAGCATTTT. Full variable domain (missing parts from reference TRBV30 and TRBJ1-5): SQTIHQWPATLVQPVGSPLSLECTVEGTSNPNLYWYRQAAGRGLQLLFYSVGIGQISSEVPQNLSASRPQDRQFILSSKKLLLSDSGFYLCAWRRDTSNQPQHFGDGTRLSIL.

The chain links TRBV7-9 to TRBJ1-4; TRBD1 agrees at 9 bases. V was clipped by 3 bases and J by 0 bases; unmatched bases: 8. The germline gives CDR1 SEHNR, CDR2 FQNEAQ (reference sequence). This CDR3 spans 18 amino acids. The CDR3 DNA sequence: TGTGCCAGCAGCTTCGTCCCGGGACAGGGAACAACTAATGAAAAACTGTTTTTT. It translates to CASSFVPGQGTTNEKLFF.

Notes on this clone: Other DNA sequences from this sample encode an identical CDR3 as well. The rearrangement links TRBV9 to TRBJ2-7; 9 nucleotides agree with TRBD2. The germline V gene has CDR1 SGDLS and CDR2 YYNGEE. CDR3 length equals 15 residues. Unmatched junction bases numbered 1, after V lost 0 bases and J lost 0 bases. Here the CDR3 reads CASSVGAGGSYEQYF. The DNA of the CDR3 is TGTGCCAGCAGCGTAGGAGCGGGGGGCTCCTACGAGCAGTACTTC.

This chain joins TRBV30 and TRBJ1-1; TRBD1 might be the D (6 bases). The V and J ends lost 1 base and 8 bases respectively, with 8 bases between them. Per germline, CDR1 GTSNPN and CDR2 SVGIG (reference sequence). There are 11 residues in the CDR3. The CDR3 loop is CAWSDDREAFF. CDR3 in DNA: TGTGCCTGGAGTGACGACAGGGAAGCTTTCTTT.

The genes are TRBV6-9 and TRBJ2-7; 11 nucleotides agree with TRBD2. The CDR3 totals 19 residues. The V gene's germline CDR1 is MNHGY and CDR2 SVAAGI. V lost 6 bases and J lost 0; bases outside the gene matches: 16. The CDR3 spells CASRLRALTTSGGSYEQYF. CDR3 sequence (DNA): TGTGCCAGCAGGCTCCGGGCCTTAACTACTAGCGGGGGCTCCTACGAGCAGTACTTC.

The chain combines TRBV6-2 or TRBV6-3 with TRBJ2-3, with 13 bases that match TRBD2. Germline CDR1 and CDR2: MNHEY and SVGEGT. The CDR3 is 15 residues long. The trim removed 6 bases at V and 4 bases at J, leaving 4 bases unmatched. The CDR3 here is CASSIGLAGADTQYF. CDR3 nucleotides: TGTGCCAGCAGCATTGGACTAGCGGGAGCAGATACGCAGTATTTT.

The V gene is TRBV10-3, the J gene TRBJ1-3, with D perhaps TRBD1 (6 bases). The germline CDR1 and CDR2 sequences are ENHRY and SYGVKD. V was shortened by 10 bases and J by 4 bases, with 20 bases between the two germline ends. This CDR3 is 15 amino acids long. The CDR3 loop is CASFPAGAWGNTIYF. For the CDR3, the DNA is TGTGCCAGTTTCCCCGCGGGGGCTTGGGGAAACACCATATATTTT.

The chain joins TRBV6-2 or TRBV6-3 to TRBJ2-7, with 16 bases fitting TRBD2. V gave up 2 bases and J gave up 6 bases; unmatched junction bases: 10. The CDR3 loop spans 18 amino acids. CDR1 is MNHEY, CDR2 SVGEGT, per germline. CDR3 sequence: CASSYTGTSGRASVEQYF. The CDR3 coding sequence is TGTGCCAGCAGTTACACCGGGACTAGCGGGAGGGCTTCTGTCGAGCAGTACTTC.

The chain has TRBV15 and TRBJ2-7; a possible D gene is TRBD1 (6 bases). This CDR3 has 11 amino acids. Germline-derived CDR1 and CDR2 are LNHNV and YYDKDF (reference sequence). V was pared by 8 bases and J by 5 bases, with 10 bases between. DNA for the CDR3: TGTGCCACCCAGGGGCCCCACGAGCAGTACTTC. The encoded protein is CATQGPHEQYF.

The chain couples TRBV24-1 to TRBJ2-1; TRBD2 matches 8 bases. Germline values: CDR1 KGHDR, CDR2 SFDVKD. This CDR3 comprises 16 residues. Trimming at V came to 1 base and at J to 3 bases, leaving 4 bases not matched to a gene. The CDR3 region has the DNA TGTGCCACCAGTGATTTAGCGGGAGAGGACTACAATGAGCAGTTCTTC. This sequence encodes CATSDLAGEDYNEQFF.

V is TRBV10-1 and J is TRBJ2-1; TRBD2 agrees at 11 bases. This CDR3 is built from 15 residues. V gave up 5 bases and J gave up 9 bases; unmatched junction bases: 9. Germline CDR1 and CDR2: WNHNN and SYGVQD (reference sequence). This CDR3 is CASSTGTSGVIEQFF. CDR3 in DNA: TGCGCCAGCAGTACCGGGACTAGCGGAGTCATTGAGCAGTTCTTC.

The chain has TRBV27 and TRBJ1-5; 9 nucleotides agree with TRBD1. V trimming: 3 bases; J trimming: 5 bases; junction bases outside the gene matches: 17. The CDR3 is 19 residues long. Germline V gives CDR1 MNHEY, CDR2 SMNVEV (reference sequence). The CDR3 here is CASSLCTRDVQGADQPQHF. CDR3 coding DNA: TGTGCCAGCAGTTTGTGTACCCGCGATGTACAGGGGGCCGATCAGCCCCAGCATTTT.

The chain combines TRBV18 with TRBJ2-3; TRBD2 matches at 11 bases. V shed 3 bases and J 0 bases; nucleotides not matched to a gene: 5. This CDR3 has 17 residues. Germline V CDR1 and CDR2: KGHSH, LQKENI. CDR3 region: CASSPTSGTYSTDTQYF. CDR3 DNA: TGTGCCAGCTCACCGACTAGCGGGACTTATAGCACAGATACGCAGTATTTT. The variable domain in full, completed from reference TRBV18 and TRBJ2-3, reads NAGVMQNPRHLVRRRGQEARLRCSPMKGHSHVYWYRQLPEEGLKFMVYLQKENIIDESGMPKERFSAEFPKEGPSILRIQQVVRGDSAAYFCASSPTSGTYSTDTQYFGPGTRLTVL.

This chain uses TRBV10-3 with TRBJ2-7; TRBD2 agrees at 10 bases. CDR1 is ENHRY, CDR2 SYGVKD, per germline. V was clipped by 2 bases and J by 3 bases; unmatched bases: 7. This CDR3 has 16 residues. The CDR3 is CAISELQREGGYEQYF. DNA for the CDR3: TGTGCCATCAGTGAGCTTCAGCGGGAGGGGGGCTACGAGCAGTACTTC.

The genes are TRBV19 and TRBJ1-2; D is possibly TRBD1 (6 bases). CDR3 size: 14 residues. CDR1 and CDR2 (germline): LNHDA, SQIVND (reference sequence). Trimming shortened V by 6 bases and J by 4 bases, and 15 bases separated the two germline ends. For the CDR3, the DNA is TGTGCCAGTAGCCCGACAGGTTGGGGCTATGGCTACACCTTC. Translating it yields CASSPTGWGYGYTF.

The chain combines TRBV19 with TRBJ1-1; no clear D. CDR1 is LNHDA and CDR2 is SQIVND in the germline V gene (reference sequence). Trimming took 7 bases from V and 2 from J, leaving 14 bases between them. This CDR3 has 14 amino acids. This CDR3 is CASNPWSGNTEAFF. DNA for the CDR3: TGTGCCAGTAACCCATGGTCGGGAAACACTGAAGCTTTCTTT.

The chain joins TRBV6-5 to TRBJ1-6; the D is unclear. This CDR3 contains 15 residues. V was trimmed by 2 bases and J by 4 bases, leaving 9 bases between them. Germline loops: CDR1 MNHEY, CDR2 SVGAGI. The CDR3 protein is CASSYADPYNSPLHF. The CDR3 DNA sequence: TGTGCCAGCAGTTACGCAGATCCTTATAATTCACCCCTCCACTTT.

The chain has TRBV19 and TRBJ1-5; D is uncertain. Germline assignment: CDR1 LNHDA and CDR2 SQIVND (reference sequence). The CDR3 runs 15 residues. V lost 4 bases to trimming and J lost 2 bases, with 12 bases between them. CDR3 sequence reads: CASSTSLIRNQPQHF. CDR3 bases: TGTGCCAGTAGTACTTCTTTAATTCGCAATCAGCCCCAGCATTTT.

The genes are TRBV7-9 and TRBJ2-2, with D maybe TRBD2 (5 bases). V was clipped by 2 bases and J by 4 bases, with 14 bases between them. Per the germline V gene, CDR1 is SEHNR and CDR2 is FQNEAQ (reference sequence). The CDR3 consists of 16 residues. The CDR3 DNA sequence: TGTGCCAGCAGCTTAAGTGACGGACTGCCCACCGGGGAGCTGTTTTTT. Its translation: CASSLSDGLPTGELFF.